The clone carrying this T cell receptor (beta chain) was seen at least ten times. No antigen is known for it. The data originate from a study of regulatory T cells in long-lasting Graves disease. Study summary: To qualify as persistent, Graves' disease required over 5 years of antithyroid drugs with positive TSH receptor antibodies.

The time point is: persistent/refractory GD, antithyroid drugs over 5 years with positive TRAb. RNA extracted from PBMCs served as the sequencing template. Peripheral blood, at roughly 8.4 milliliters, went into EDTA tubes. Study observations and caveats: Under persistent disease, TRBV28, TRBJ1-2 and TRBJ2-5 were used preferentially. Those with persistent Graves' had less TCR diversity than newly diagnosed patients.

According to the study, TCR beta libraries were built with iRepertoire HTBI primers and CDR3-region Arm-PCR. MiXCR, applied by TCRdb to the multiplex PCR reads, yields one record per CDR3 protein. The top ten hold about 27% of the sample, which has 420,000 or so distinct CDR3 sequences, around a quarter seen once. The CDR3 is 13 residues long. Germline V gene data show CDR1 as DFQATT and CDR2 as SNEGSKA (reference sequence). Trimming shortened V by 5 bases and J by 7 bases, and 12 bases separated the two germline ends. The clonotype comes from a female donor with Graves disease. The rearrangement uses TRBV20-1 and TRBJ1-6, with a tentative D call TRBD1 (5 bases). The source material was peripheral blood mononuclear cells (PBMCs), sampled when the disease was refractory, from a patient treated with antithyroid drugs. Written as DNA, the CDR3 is TGCAGTGCTCGGGGGATGGCGAATTCACCCCTCCACTTT. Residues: CSARGMANSPLHF.